This is a list of T cell receptor beta chains from one sample in a study of monozygotic twins with inflammatory bowel disease. Following a re-call of the 5' RACE reads, TCRdb has one entry per CDR3 protein and lacks DNA. The sample has 200,000 to 250,000 distinct CDR3 sequences, and its top ten clones hold less than 2%. Sequenced sample: blood. The origin of the receptors is a human donor with ulcerative colitis or Crohn's disease, or a healthy co-twin of an affected twin (not recorded which). The CDR3 runs from the conserved cysteine through the conserved F or W. The order of the fields is V gene, J gene, CDR3 protein.

TRBV5-1	TRBJ2-7	CASSLDVGARSSYEQYF
TRBV5-1	TRBJ1-1	CASSFGETHTEAFF
TRBV20-1	TRBJ2-5	CSARDYSGGHQETQYF
TRBV20-1	TRBJ1-2	CSANPGPLNYGYTF
TRBV14	TRBJ1-2	CASSQVSGQGSGYTF
TRBV4-2	TRBJ2-1	CASSQERGGLGGSWDEQFF
TRBV29-1	TRBJ1-5	CSVVTGGNQPQHF
TRBV12-3/TRBV12-4	TRBJ2-4	CASSLARRGIQYF
TRBV5-1	TRBJ2-7	CASSRTESSYEQYF
TRBV5-1	TRBJ2-3	CASREGDEGRHTQYF
TRBV5-1	TRBJ2-2	CASSLSAGQTGELFF
TRBV6-1	TRBJ1-6	CASRPGTGENSPLHF
TRBV5-6	TRBJ2-7	CASSLYKTLAYEQYF
TRBV11-2	TRBJ1-2	CASSLSTDRANYGYTF
TRBV14	TRBJ1-2	CASSQDGWVPGILSDGYTF
TRBV9	TRBJ1-6	CASRRENSPLHF
TRBV18	TRBJ2-1	CASSPGSGIEFF
TRBV7-2	TRBJ1-1	CASTTYRAGGMAFF
TRBV7-2	TRBJ1-1	CASRPRQGRAFF
TRBV5-1	TRBJ2-5	CASSPEKQTRTSGGISQETQYF
TRBV18	TRBJ2-2	CASSPPARTGELFF
TRBV5-5	TRBJ2-7	CASSLTRGYYEQYF